The clone carrying this TCR beta chain was recorded at least ten times. As yet, its antigen is unknown. The data derive from a study of neurological immune-mediated disorders. Whole-study results and caveats: Association of the multiple sclerosis repertoire cluster with clinical or MRI features was not observed for any feature. TCR clonal expansion peaked in HTLV-1-associated myelopathy patients and was lowest in multiple sclerosis patients. Sharing of CDR3 amino acid sequences among expanded clones across subjects was absent, suggesting private repertoires in all groups.

The unsorted libraries were prepared from 2 million PBMCs (stored at -80 C). TCRdb called the 5' RACE reads again in MiXCR, with one record for every CDR3 protein. The profile shows more than 15,000 distinct CDR3 sequences, 2.6% of them singletons. The source material was PBMCs. This receptor was identified in a woman under 30 with multiple sclerosis.

For the CDR3, the DNA is TGTGCCAGCAGCTTGAGGTCCCTCCTCTACAATGAGCAGTTCTTC. Translated: CASSLRSLLYNEQFF. The V gene is TRBV7-2, the J gene TRBJ2-1; no clear D gene. CDR1 is SGHTA, CDR2 FQGNSA, per germline. This CDR3 comprises 15 residues. V was pared by 3 bases and J by 3 bases, with 12 bases between.